This entry describes one T cell receptor (beta chain). These data are taken from a study of blood T cells in healthy people across ages. The CDR3 contains 13 residues. With 8 bases removed from V and 7 bases from J, the gap between germline ends came to 15 bases. Germline values: CDR1 ENHRY, CDR2 SYGVKD. It was with a sample-barcoded 5' primer and a J-beta primer mix that a second PCR of about 6 to 11 cycles was run. A single record per CDR3 protein comes from TCRdb applying MiXCR to the 5' RACE reads. The table includes 1.5 million to 2 million distinct CDR3 sequences, 28% detected once. This receptor was taken from a woman in her twenties or thirties in good health. Sequencing was performed on blood. J is TRBJ1-5 and V is TRBV10-3; maybe TRBD1 (5 bases). The CDR3 nucleotides read TGTGCCATCGGGCGAGGGGCCGGGCAGCCCCAGCATTTT. It translates to CAIGRGAGQPQHF.